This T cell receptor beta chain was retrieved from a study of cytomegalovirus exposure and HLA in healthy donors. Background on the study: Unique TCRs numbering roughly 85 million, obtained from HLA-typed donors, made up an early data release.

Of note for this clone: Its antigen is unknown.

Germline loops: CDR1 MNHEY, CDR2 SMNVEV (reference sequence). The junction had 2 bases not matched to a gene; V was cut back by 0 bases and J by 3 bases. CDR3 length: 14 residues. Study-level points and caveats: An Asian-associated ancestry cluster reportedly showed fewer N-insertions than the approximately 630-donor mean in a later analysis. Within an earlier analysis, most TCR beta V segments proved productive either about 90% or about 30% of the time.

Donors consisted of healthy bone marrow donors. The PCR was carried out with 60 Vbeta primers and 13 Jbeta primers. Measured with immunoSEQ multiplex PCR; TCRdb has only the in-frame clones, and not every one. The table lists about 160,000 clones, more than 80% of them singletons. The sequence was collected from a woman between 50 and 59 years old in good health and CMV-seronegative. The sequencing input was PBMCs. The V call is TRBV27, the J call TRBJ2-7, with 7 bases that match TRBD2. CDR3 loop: CASSLSGGGYEQYF. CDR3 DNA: TGTGCCAGCAGTTTATCTGGGGGGGGCTACGAGCAGTACTTC.